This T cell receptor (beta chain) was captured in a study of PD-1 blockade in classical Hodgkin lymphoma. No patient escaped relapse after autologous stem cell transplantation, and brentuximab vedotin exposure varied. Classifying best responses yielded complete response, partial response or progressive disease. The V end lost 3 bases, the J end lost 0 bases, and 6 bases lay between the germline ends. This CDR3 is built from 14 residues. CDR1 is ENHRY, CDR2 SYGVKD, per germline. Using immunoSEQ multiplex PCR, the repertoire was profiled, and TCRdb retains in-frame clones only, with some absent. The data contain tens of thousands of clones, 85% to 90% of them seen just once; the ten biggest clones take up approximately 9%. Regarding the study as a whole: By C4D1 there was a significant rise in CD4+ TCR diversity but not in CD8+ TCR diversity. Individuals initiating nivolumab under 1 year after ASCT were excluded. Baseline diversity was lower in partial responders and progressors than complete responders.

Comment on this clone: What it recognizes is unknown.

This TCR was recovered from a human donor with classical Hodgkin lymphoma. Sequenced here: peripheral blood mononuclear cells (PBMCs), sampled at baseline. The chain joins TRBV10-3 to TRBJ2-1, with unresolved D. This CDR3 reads CAISDVSSYNEQFF. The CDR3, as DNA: TGTGCCATCAGTGACGTGAGCTCCTACAATGAGCAGTTCTTC.